The sequence of this T cell receptor (beta chain) was determined in a study of tumor-infiltrating T cells and Merkel cell polyomavirus (dated 2017 in TCRdb). With regard to the full study: In Merkel cell carcinoma patients, the study investigated CD8+ T cells specific for the Merkel cell polyomavirus KLL epitope. In approximately 14 samples, TRB sequencing was done on KLL-tetramer-sorted cells from blood or tumor-infiltrating lymphocytes, along with about a dozen matched whole-tumor samples. Varied, non-standardized therapies, including chemotherapy, radiation and immunotherapies, were received by the patients. Varying disease stages were represented at patient presentation, and patients were followed for a median of roughly 2.8 years (range roughly 1.1 to 6.0 years). The majority of whole-tumor samples consisted of roughly 27-micron curls cut from formalin-fixed, paraffin-embedded tissue blocks. Across the study, one tumor sample was a frozen nodal tumor digest and one was a flash-frozen core biopsy of a metastasis.

V is cut by 7 bases and J by 0 bases, and the space between the germline ends is 16 bases. The CDR3 starts with the cysteine, ends with the phenylalanine, and has 15 residues. CDR3 DNA only is kept here, 45 bases in frame from base 1. As encoded in the germline V gene, CDR1 is SNHLY while CDR2 is FYNNEI. Overall study results and their limits: A higher fraction of KLL-specific T cells within tumors (about 1.8-20% versus roughly 0-0.14%) was associated with significantly better MCC-specific survival. The small sample size of the study (n ≈ twelve patients) is a limitation. A significant MCC-specific survival advantage (P = 0.0051) was associated with a greater number of unique KLL-specific clonotypes in tumors (roughly 5-110 vs 0-3). KLL-specific TRB repertoires proved diverse and largely private: among 300 to 400 unique sequences, only one clonotype was public, and a couple of patients shared that clonotype. Because the study covered only a single viral epitope, T cells targeting other Merkel cell polyomavirus epitopes were not captured.

The library was generated by the immunoSEQ multiplex PCR assay. Adaptive Biotechnologies (Seattle, WA) carried out genomic DNA extraction, TRB sequencing and normalization. Concerning the study's data processing: Clonality was calculated as one minus the Shannon entropy of productive TRB sequences, normalized by log2 of unique productive sequences. KLL-specific clonotypes in tumors were found by matching TCRbeta CDR3 amino acid sequences to the sequences from the tetramer-sorted sample of each patient. TCRdb obtained this table from immuneACCESS and retained in-frame rearrangements with V and J assigned. These tables miss some clones; where compared with another copy, unresolved V genes account for less than half of the shortfall, and the remainder is unexplained. V, J and clone size are those of that table, while D and trimming were read from the DNA. The sample records 20,000 to 30,000 clones, nearly 90% of which are singletons. Clones ranked in the top ten supply 2.5% to 3.5% of the sample.

Regarding this clone: Its target antigen remains unknown. No base-level quality is on record; no much larger clone is a single base apart.

Robust positive staining for Merkel cell polyomavirus Large T antigen was observed by immunohistochemistry in the tumors of all patients. About eleven Merkel cell carcinoma patients were included, each with robust KLL-tetramer+ populations (above 0.04% of CD8+ T cells) in blood and/or cultured TIL. Every patient was Caucasian, and patient ages had a median of 65 years and ranged from roughly 50 to 77 years. Lymph node tumors were analyzed for patients with unknown primaries who presented with nodal disease, or when there was not enough primary tissue. The chain employs TRBV2 and TRBJ2-7; tentative D gene TRBD2, with 5 bases matching. Material for sequencing was lymph node tissue. This TCR was recovered from a man in his forties or fifties with Merkel cell carcinoma. The DNA sequence is TGTGCCAGCATCAGAGCGGAGCCGAGCTCCTACGAGCAGTACTTC. Translated, it gives CASIRAEPSSYEQYF.